This is a list of T cell receptor beta chains from one sample in a study of cytomegalovirus exposure and HLA in healthy donors. Here immunoSEQ multiplex PCR was the method, and the copy in TCRdb shows in-frame clones only, minus some. The profile covers hundreds of thousands of clones, with more than 65% appearing a single time and 0.6% to 0.65% taken by the ten largest. The source material was PBMCs. The receptors were gathered from a man between 18 and 35 years old in good health and CMV-seronegative. CDR3s include the opening cysteine and the closing phenylalanine or tryptophan. A D gene is named only where the DNA matches it firmly. Expanded clones get a size class; other rows say once, few or many, or leave the size out.

J | size | D | V | DNA | CDR3
TRBJ2-1 | - | TRBD2 | TRBV14 | TGTGCCAGCAGCCAAGATAGAGGGAGGGCCTCGAACAATGAGCAGTTCTTC | CASSQDRGRASNNEQFF
TRBJ2-1 | once | TRBD2 | TRBV5-1 | TGCGCCAGCAGCTTGATTACTAGCGTCGGGACTGAGCAGTTCTTC | CASSLITSVGTEQFF
TRBJ2-1 | - | - | TRBV7-9 | TGTGCCAGCAGCGGGGGAGGGGGTGGGTACAATGAGCAGTTCTTC | CASSGGGGGYNEQFF
TRBJ2-4 | - | - | TRBV25-1 | TGTGCCAGCAGTGGGACAGTAGCCAAAAACATTCAGTACTTC | CASSGTVAKNIQYF
TRBJ2-2 | - | - | TRBV6-5 | TGTGCCAGCAGTTGGGACTCCCGAAGAGGCGGGGAGCTGTTTTTT | CASSWDSRRGGELFF
TRBJ2-1 | - | - | TRBV11-1 | TGTGCCAGCAGCCCTTCGAGGAATGGTTACAATGAGCAGTTCTTC | CASSPSRNGYNEQFF
TRBJ1-1 | - | TRBD1 | TRBV10-3 | TGTGCCATCTTAGGGACAGGTAACACTGAAGCTTTCTTT | CAILGTGNTEAFF
TRBJ1-1 | - | TRBD1 | TRBV6-6 | TGTGCCAGCAGCCTCGGGACAGGGGGCTGGGCTTTCTTT | CASSLGTGGWAFF
TRBJ2-7 | few | - | TRBV14 | TGTGCCAGCAGCCAAGGGATCGGGGGTTACGAGCAGTACTTC | CASSQGIGGYEQYF
TRBJ2-7 | - | - | TRBV11-2 | TGTGCCAGCAGCTTAGTTGGGGGGACGAGGACCTACGAGCAGTACTTC | CASSLVGGTRTYEQYF
TRBJ1-3 | - | - | TRBV6-1 | TGTGCCAGCAGCCTTAAGAGCTCTGGAAACACCATATATTTT | CASSLKSSGNTIYF
TRBJ2-7 | - | TRBD1 | TRBV10-3 | TGTGCCATCAGGCGCGGAGACAGGGACCACGAGCAGTACTTC | CAIRRGDRDHEQYF
TRBJ1-5 | few | TRBD1 | TRBV30 | TGTGCCTGGAGTGTGGGACAGTGGAATCAGCCCCAGCATTTT | CAWSVGQWNQPQHF
TRBJ2-2 | - | TRBD1 | TRBV29-1 | TGCAGCGTGACCGGGACAGGTTTGTCCGGGGAGCTGTTTTTT | CSVTGTGLSGELFF
TRBJ2-3 | - | - | TRBV7-9 | TGTGCCAGCAGCTGGGCTATCACAGATACGCAGTATTTT | CASSWAITDTQYF
TRBJ2-1 | - | - | TRBV10-3 | TGTGCCATCAGTGAGTCCCTAGCGAGAGGCCAGCAGTTCTTC | CAISESLARGQQFF
TRBJ1-1 | - | - | TRBV27 | TGTGCCAGCAGTGCCTGGGACACCGGGGAAGCTTTCTTT | CASSAWDTGEAFF
TRBJ1-2 | - | - | TRBV2 | TGTGCCAGCAGTGAAGGAGGCCTGGGAGACTATGGCTACACCTTC | CASSEGGLGDYGYTF
TRBJ1-6 | few | TRBD1 | TRBV15 | TGTGCCACCAGCTACAGGGGTGTGAACTCCTATAATTCACCCCTCCACTTT | CATSYRGVNSYNSPLHF
TRBJ1-2 | - | - | TRBV5-4 | TGTGCCAGCAGCTTGATCTTGGGAGGGTTTAACTATGGCTACACCTTC | CASSLILGGFNYGYTF
TRBJ1-3 | few | - | TRBV2 | TGTGCCAGCAGTAAGGAGGGGTCGGGTGGAAACACCATATATTTT | CASSKEGSGGNTIYF
TRBJ2-7 | - | - | TRBV5-6 | TGTGCCAGCAGCTTGGTCGGCTCCTACGAGCAGTACTTC | CASSLVGSYEQYF
TRBJ1-3 | - | - | TRBV2 | TGTGCCAGCAGCCGGGACACCTCTGGAAACACCATATATTTT | CASSRDTSGNTIYF
TRBJ2-7 | - | TRBD2 | TRBV4-2 | TGTGCCAGCAGCCAAGATCCCCCGGGAGGCACCATCTCCTACGAGCAGTACTTC | CASSQDPPGGTISYEQYF
TRBJ2-1 | - | TRBD2 | TRBV7-9 | TGTGCCAGCAGCTTAGCGGGGCTAGCGGGAGGGATTTACAATGAGCAGTTCTTC | CASSLAGLAGGIYNEQFF
TRBJ2-1 | - | - | TRBV7-3 | TGTGCCAGCAGCTTAACGAGTTTAGCGGCGTCCCGGAACAATGAGCAGTTCTTC | CASSLTSLAASRNNEQFF
TRBJ1-1 | - | TRBD1 | TRBV7-9 | TGTGCCAGCAGCCCCCAAGAGACAGGGATTTTGAACACTGAAGCTTTCTTT | CASSPQETGILNTEAFF
TRBJ1-5 | - | TRBD1 | TRBV6-7 | TGTGCCAGCAGTTACTCTACAGGGGCGGGAAATCAGCCCCAGCATTTT | CASSYSTGAGNQPQHF
TRBJ2-7 | few | - | TRBV5-6 | TGTGCCAGCAGCTCAGCGTACGACTCTCCCTACGAGCAGTACTTC | CASSSAYDSPYEQYF
TRBJ1-2 | - | TRBD1 | TRBV6-5 | TGTGCCAGCAGTTACCCAGGACAGGCGACCTATGGCTACACCTTC | CASSYPGQATYGYTF
TRBJ2-2 | - | - | TRBV27 | TGTGCCAGCAGTCGTCGTTTCTTTTCCTTAACGAACACCGGGGAGCTGTTTTTT | CASSRRFFSLTNTGELFF